Shown below are 27 T cell receptor beta chains from a single sample sequenced in a study of blood T cell repertoires in COVID-19. The protocol was immunoSEQ multiplex PCR, while the TCRdb copy is restricted to in-frame clones and leaves out a portion. The table records approximately 310,000 clones, roughly 89% of them present only once. The sample was PBMCs or T cells enriched from blood (not recorded which). These TCRs come from a man aged 60-69 years who had recovered from COVID-19.

The gene calls are TRBV7-9 and TRBJ2-2; 7 bases align to TRBD2. The ends lost 8 bases at V and 4 bases at J; junction bases unmatched: 7. The CDR3 has 14 amino acids. Germline V gene data show CDR1 as SEHNR and CDR2 as FQNEAQ (reference sequence). DNA for the CDR3: TGTGCCAGCGGGGCGGGAGTTGTCACCGGGGAGCTGTTTTTT. Amino acids: CASGAGVVTGELFF.

In its sample, this clone was seen once. J is TRBJ2-7 and V is TRBV29-1; 12 nucleotides align to TRBD1. J gave up 4 bases and V 1 base, and 2 bases lay outside the gene matches. Germline values: CDR1 SQVTM, CDR2 ANQGSEA. The CDR3 covers 14 residues. CDR3 bases: TGCAGCGTTGAAGTGGGACAGGGGGCGTACGAGCAGTACTTC. Its protein product is CSVEVGQGAYEQYF.

The chain uses TRBV24-1 and TRBJ2-5; TRBD1 is a possible D gene (5 bases). The CDR3 runs 15 residues. The V gene lost 3 bases and the J gene lost 1 base, with 11 bases spanning the gap. Germline assignment: CDR1 KGHDR and CDR2 SFDVKD. In DNA form, the CDR3 reads TGTGCCACCAGTGATCCTCGACAGTTCCAAGAGACCCAGTACTTC. Encoded protein: CATSDPRQFQETQYF.

About this clone: Within the sample, other DNA sequences also encode this same CDR3. This chain uses TRBV6-5 with TRBJ1-4; no definite D call. The CDR3 loop spans 15 amino acids. The ends were cut back, 0 bases at V and 4 bases at J, with 9 bases in the middle. Germline values: CDR1 MNHEY, CDR2 SVGAGI. The CDR3 spells CASSYSNRDNEKLFF. CDR3 sequence (DNA): TGTGCCAGCAGTTACTCGAATCGGGATAATGAAAAACTGTTTTTT.

This chain links TRBV28 with TRBJ1-2; 8 positions agree with TRBD1. From germline, CDR1 is MDHEN and CDR2 SYDVKM. The CDR3 length is 14 residues. Unmatched junction bases numbered 5, after V lost 6 bases and J lost 2 bases. In DNA form, the CDR3 reads TGTGCCAGCAGGGGGACAGGCTACAACTATGGCTACACCTTC. Its protein product is CASRGTGYNYGYTF.

The V call is TRBV14, the J call TRBJ2-5, with TRBD2 matching 10 bases. CDR3 length: 18 amino acids. Germline assignment: CDR1 SGHDN and CDR2 FVKESK. V trimming: 4 bases; J trimming: 1 base; junction bases outside the gene matches: 12. CDR3 sequence: CASSLWTSGDRSQETQYF. The DNA of the CDR3 is TGTGCCAGCAGCCTGTGGACTAGCGGAGACCGCTCCCAAGAGACCCAGTACTTC.

The rearrangement links TRBV7-9 to TRBJ1-2; possible D gene TRBD1, 5 bases. The CDR3 runs 14 residues. Germline CDR1 SEHNR, CDR2 FQNEAQ (reference sequence). Between the trimmed V and J ends, which lost 6 bases and 6 bases, there was a span of 17 bases. CDR3 in DNA: TGTGCCAGCAGATTGGCAGGGCAAGGGAATGGCTACACCTTC. This gives the protein CASRLAGQGNGYTF.

The V and J genes are TRBV3-1 (or the pseudogene TRBV3-2) and TRBJ1-2; 8 nucleotides match TRBD1. With V trimmed by 4 bases and J by 8 bases, 6 bases remained unmatched. Germline assignment: CDR1 LGHDT and CDR2 YNNKEL (reference sequence). This CDR3 region has 13 residues. CDR3: CASSLWTGIGYTF. The DNA for the CDR3 is TGTGCCAGCAGCCTATGGACAGGGATCGGCTACACCTTC.

The chain carries TRBV28 and TRBJ1-3; 7 nucleotides line up with TRBD1. V was pared by 6 bases and J by 0 bases, with 5 bases of the junction left unmatched. Germline V gives CDR1 MDHEN, CDR2 SYDVKM. The CDR3 length is 15 residues. DNA of the CDR3: TGTGCCAGCAGGTCGACAGGGCGCTCTGGAAACACCATATATTTT. Translated, it gives CASRSTGRSGNTIYF. Full variable domain (missing parts from reference TRBV28 and TRBJ1-3): DVKVTQSSRYLVKRTGEKVFLECVQDMDHENMFWYRQDPGLGLRLIYFSYDVKMKEKGDIPEGYSVSREKKERFSLILESASTNQTSMYLCASRSTGRSGNTIYFGEGSWLTVV.

The chain employs TRBV5-6 and TRBJ2-7; tentatively, D is TRBD1 (5 bases). The CDR3 is 14 residues long. Germline CDR1 is SGHDT and CDR2 is YYEEEE. V shed 0 bases and J shed 4 bases, with 11 bases lying between them. The CDR3 spells CASSLVGAVYEQYF. The CDR3 DNA reads TGTGCCAGCAGCTTGGTAGGGGCAGTATACGAGCAGTACTTC.

The rearrangement joins TRBV28 to TRBJ1-1; TRBD1 agrees at 9 bases. This CDR3 contains 15 residues. Trimming took 5 bases from V and 3 from J; bases not matched to a gene: 7. Germline V lookup: CDR1 MDHEN, CDR2 SYDVKM. The CDR3 spells CASSPPQGAYTEAFF. As DNA, the CDR3 is TGTGCCAGCAGTCCTCCACAGGGGGCATACACTGAAGCTTTCTTT.

The CDR3 bases are TGTGCCAGCAGTCTGATAACTAGCCTACCCATCGAGCAGTACTTC. Translating it yields CASSLITSLPIEQYF. This chain joins TRBV28 and TRBJ2-7; TRBD2 is a possible D gene (6 bases). CDR1 MDHEN and CDR2 SYDVKM come from the germline V gene. The CDR3 is 15 residues long. The V gene lost 5 bases and the J gene lost 6 bases, with 20 bases spanning the gap.

The chain recombines TRBV7-6 with TRBJ2-7; weak D call: TRBD1 (6 bases). CDR1 and CDR2 from the germline V gene are SGHVS and FNYEAQ. There are 14 residues in the CDR3. V lost 5 bases to trimming and J lost 6 bases, with 17 bases between them. This CDR3 reads CASSPRTAPLEQYF. The CDR3 DNA follows: TGTGCCAGCAGCCCCCGGACAGCTCCCCTCGAGCAGTACTTC. The full variable domain, completed using reference TRBV7-6 and TRBJ2-7, is GAGVSQSPRYKVTKRGQDVALRCDPISGHVSLYWYRQALGQGPEFLTYFNYEAQQDKSGLPNDRFSAERPEGSISTLTIQRTEQRDSAMYRCASSPRTAPLEQYFGPGTRLTVT.

This clone was counted a single time. This chain joins TRBV19 and TRBJ2-1, with D unresolved. Trimming left V 6 bases short and J 7 bases short, with 13 bases between. Germline CDR1 reads LNHDA; CDR2 reads SQIVND (reference sequence). The CDR3 covers 13 residues. DNA of the CDR3: TGTGCCAGTAGCCTATCTTCTTGGAATGAGCAGTTCTTC. It yields the protein CASSLSSWNEQFF.

The V and J genes are TRBV2 and TRBJ2-1; TRBD1 aligns across 8 bases. The J segment lost 8 bases and the V segment lost 4 bases, leaving 1 base of the junction unmatched. Germline CDR1 is SNHLY and CDR2 is FYNNEI. This CDR3 comprises 12 residues. CDR3 nucleotide sequence: TGTGCCAGCAGTGGGGACAGGCATGAGCAGTTCTTC. Translation: CASSGDRHEQFF.

The chain joins TRBV3-1 (or the pseudogene TRBV3-2) to TRBJ2-1; D not certain. Germline-derived CDR1 and CDR2 are LGHDT and YNNKEL (reference sequence). The germline V and J ends were trimmed by 2 bases and 0 bases, with 8 bases remaining between them. This CDR3 region has 15 residues. CDR3 sequence: CASSQIRSSYNEQFF. In DNA form, the CDR3 reads TGTGCCAGCAGCCAAATAAGGAGCTCCTACAATGAGCAGTTCTTC.

The chain combines TRBV24-1 with TRBJ2-3, with 7 bases fitting TRBD1. The CDR3 runs to 18 residues. J gave up 2 bases and V 3 bases, and 13 bases lay outside the gene matches. CDR1 and CDR2 from the germline V gene are KGHDR and SFDVKD. For the CDR3, the DNA is TGTGCCACCAGTGATCCCGCCCACCGGGACAGAGACACAGATACGCAGTATTTT. As protein: CATSDPAHRDRDTDTQYF.

This chain joins TRBV5-5 and TRBJ2-7; 14 bases line up with TRBD2. This CDR3 has 15 residues. The V gene's germline CDR1 is SGHKS and CDR2 YYEKEE (reference sequence). Unmatched junction bases numbered 2, after V lost 2 bases and J lost 4 bases. CDR3 sequence (DNA): TGTGCCAGCAGCTTCGGACTAGCGGGAGGATACGAGCAGTACTTC. Amino acids: CASSFGLAGGYEQYF.

The chain employs TRBV23-1 and TRBJ2-4, with a possible D match to TRBD1 (6 bases). TRBV23-1 is an ORF, with its function uncertain. The CDR3 sequence is 16 residues long. V lost 4 bases, J lost 1 base, and 14 bases lay in between. CDR3 coding DNA: TGCGCCAGCAGTCGGGGCAGGGGACACGCCAAAAACATTCAGTACTTC. Its protein product is CASSRGRGHAKNIQYF.

J is TRBJ2-7 and V is TRBV11-2, with 14 bases matching TRBD2. V shed 5 bases and J 3 bases; nucleotides not matched to a gene: 6. Germline loops: CDR1 SGHAT, CDR2 FQNNGV. The CDR3 has 16 residues. In nucleotides, the CDR3 is TGTGCCAGCAGCCGGGGACTAGCGGGAGTTAGCTACGAGCAGTACTTC. Amino acid sequence: CASSRGLAGVSYEQYF.

V usage is TRBV12-3 or TRBV12-4 and J usage is TRBJ2-5; maybe TRBD1 (5 bases). CDR3 length: 13 amino acids. V was cut by 3 bases and J by 4 bases, with 9 bases left in between. Written as DNA, the CDR3 is TGTGCCAGCAGTTTTAACCAGGGAGAGACCCAGTACTTC. Translated: CASSFNQGETQYF.

The genes are TRBV18 and TRBJ1-1; TRBD1 might be the D (6 bases). CDR1 and CDR2 from the germline V gene are KGHSH and LQKENI. This CDR3 has 15 amino acids. V lost 4 bases, J lost 3 bases, and 15 bases lay in between. DNA for the CDR3: TGTGCCAGCTCACTAGCAGGGCAGGGGTACACTGAAGCTTTCTTT. Its translation is CASSLAGQGYTEAFF.

This clone was found once. Here the CDR3 reads CASSGGQTIEEKLFF. The DNA of the CDR3 is TGCGCCAGCAGCGGGGGACAGACGATTGAAGAAAAACTGTTTTTT. The chain combines TRBV5-1 with TRBJ1-4; 7 positions match TRBD1. CDR1 is SGHRS and CDR2 is YFSETQ in the germline V gene. CDR3 size: 15 residues. V dropped 4 bases and J dropped 8; count of bases not matched to a gene: 11.

This rearrangement joins TRBV11-3 to TRBJ2-7, with D possibly matching TRBD1 (5 bases). The germline V gene encodes CDR1 SGHNT and CDR2 YENEEA. This CDR3 contains 12 residues. Trimming cost V 0 bases and J 6 bases, with 6 bases left between them. CDR3: CASSLDRGEQYF. CDR3 DNA: TGTGCCAGCAGCTTAGATAGGGGCGAGCAGTACTTC.

This clone appeared a single time. The V call is TRBV2, the J call TRBJ1-6; the D is unclear. The CDR3 has 14 residues. Per the germline V gene, CDR1 is SNHLY and CDR2 is FYNNEI. V lost 6 bases, J lost 10 bases, and 16 bases lay in between. For the CDR3, the DNA is TGTGCCAGCAGCCCCGGGCCGCCGGGATCACCCCTCCACTTT. Its translation is CASSPGPPGSPLHF.

The chain employs TRBV7-3 and TRBJ2-1; TRBD1 matches at 8 bases. The trim removed 3 bases at V and 3 bases at J, leaving 1 base unmatched. The CDR3 contains 14 residues. Germline CDR1 is SGHTA and CDR2 is FQGTGA. CDR3 sequence reads: CASSLTGVYNEQFF. CDR3 bases: TGTGCCAGCAGCTTGACAGGGGTCTACAATGAGCAGTTCTTC. The full variable domain, its missing parts supplied by reference TRBV7-3 and TRBJ2-1, is GAGVSQTPSNKVTEKGKYVELRCDPISGHTALYWYRQSLGQGPEFLIYFQGTGAADDSGLPNDRFFAVRPEGSVSTLKIQRTERGDSAVYLCASSLTGVYNEQFFGPGTRLTVL.

The chain has TRBV4-2 and TRBJ2-7; 7 bases align to TRBD2. Germline CDR1 reads LGHNA; CDR2 reads YNFKEQ. The CDR3 covers 13 residues. The J segment lost 3 bases and the V segment lost 4 bases, leaving 3 bases of the junction unmatched. This CDR3 reads CASSRSGIYEQYF. DNA of the CDR3: TGTGCCAGCAGCCGAAGCGGGATCTACGAGCAGTACTTC.